What follows are 6 T cell receptor beta chains derived from one specimen sequenced in a study of early T cells in non-severe SARS-CoV-2 infection. One entry per CDR3 protein results from TCRdb running MiXCR on the 5' RACE reads. The sample includes over 35,000 distinct CDR3 sequences, over 3.5% of them seen just once. The specimen sequenced was whole blood. Every receptor here comes from an adult who was a healthcare worker with PCR-confirmed SARS-CoV-2 infection or an uninfected control (not recorded which).

This clonotype has ten or more counts. J is TRBJ1-1 and V is TRBV10-3, with 10 positions matching TRBD1. The CDR3 sequence is 13 residues long. Germline values: CDR1 ENHRY, CDR2 SYGVKD. The J segment lost 7 bases and the V segment lost 5 bases, leaving 4 bases of the junction unmatched. Here the CDR3 DNA reads TGTGCCATCAGTCCCGGACAGGGGGGTGAAGCTTTCTTT. Translating gives CAISPGQGGEAFF.

The chain links TRBV2 to TRBJ1-6, with D maybe TRBD1 (5 bases). Deletions cut 8 bases from V and 0 bases from J, with 11 bases between. Per germline, CDR1 SNHLY and CDR2 FYNNEI. This CDR3 contains 15 residues. Here the CDR3 reads CASGRQSSYNSPLHF. The CDR3 DNA reads TGTGCCAGCGGGCGACAGAGCTCCTATAATTCACCCCTCCACTTT. Supplemented by reference TRBV2 and TRBJ1-6, the full variable domain reads EPEVTQTPSHQVTQMGQEVILRCVPISNHLYFYWYRQILGQKVEFLVSFYNNEISEKSEIFDDQFSVERPDGSNFTLKIRSTKLEDSAMYFCASGRQSSYNSPLHFGNGTRLTVT.

This clonotype came up many times. The chain carries TRBV20-1 and TRBJ2-5, with 12 bases that match TRBD2. V lost 6 bases to trimming and J lost 3 bases; unmatched junction nucleotides: 5. Germline-derived CDR1 and CDR2 are DFQATT and SNEGSKA (reference sequence). The CDR3 is made up of 14 amino acids. DNA for the CDR3: TGCAGTGCCTTGCGACTAGCGGGGGAAGAGACCCAGTACTTC. This encodes CSALRLAGEETQYF.

This clonotype was observed many times. J is TRBJ1-1 and V is TRBV12-3 or TRBV12-4; 7 bases align to TRBD1. Trimming cost V 7 bases and J 3 bases; bases outside gene matches: 11. The CDR3 contains 15 residues. In DNA, the CDR3 is TGTGCCAGCAAGCCGGTACAGGGGTGGTACACTGAAGCTTTCTTT. This translates into CASKPVQGWYTEAFF.

Ten or more counts support this clonotype. The rearrangement uses TRBV20-1 and TRBJ2-7; 9 bases match TRBD1. The germline gives CDR1 DFQATT, CDR2 SNEGSKA (reference sequence). This CDR3 is built from 15 residues. J gave up 3 bases and V 3 bases, and 9 bases lay outside the gene matches. The CDR3 sequence is CSASPPGQGFYEQYF. The CDR3 DNA is TGCAGTGCTAGCCCTCCGGGACAGGGATTCTACGAGCAGTACTTC.

This clonotype was seen many times. The chain links TRBV6-1 to TRBJ1-6; no clear D. V lost 4 bases and J lost 7, with 14 bases in between. The CDR3 totals 15 residues. Germline V gene data show CDR1 as MNHNS and CDR2 as SASEGT. The CDR3 spells CASSVAVSRNSPLHF. The CDR3 DNA sequence: TGTGCCAGCAGTGTGGCAGTTTCGAGGAATTCACCCCTCCACTTT.